This entry is about one T cell receptor (beta chain). At one end the junction does not follow the germline gene, possibly because of a read error. Profiling relied on immunoSEQ multiplex PCR, and the TCRdb table lists in-frame clones only, not all of them. Of roughly 410,000 clones listed, more than 85% are singletons. This CDR3 has 16 amino acids. Germline CDR1 reads SSHAT; CDR2 reads FNYEAQ (reference sequence). The data originate from a study of shared T cell receptors in the human thymus. The chain joins TRBV7-7 to TRBJ2-5, with a possible D match to TRBD1 (5 bases). The sequence was collected from a human donor. The sequenced sample was thymocytes. The chain's CDR3 is CASSRPRQGGQETQYF. The CDR3 region has the DNA TGTGCTAGCAGCCGACCTCGGCAGGGTGGCCAAGAGACCCAGTACTTC.